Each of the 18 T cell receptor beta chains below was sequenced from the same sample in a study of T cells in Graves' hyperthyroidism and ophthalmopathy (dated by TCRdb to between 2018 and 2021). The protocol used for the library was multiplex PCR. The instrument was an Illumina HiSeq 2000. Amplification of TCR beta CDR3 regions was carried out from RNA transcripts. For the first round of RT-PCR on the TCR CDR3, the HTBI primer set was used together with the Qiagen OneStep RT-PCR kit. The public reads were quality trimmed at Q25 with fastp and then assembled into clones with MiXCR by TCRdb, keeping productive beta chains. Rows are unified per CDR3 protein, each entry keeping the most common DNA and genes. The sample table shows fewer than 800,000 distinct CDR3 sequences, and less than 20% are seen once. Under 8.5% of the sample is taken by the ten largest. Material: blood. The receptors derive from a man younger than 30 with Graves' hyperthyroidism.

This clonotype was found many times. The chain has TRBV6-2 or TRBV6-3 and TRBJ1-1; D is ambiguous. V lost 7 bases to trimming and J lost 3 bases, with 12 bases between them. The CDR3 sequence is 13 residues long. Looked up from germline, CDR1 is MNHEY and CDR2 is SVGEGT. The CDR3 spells CASKVRIDTEAFF. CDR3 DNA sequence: TGTGCCAGCAAGGTGCGGATCGACACTGAAGCTTTCTTT.

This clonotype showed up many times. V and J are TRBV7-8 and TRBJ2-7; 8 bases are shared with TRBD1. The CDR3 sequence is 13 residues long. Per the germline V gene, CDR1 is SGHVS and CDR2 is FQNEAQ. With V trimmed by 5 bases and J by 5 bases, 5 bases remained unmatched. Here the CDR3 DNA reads TGTGCCAGCAGCCTGGACAGGGTAAACGAGCAGTACTTC. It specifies CASSLDRVNEQYF.

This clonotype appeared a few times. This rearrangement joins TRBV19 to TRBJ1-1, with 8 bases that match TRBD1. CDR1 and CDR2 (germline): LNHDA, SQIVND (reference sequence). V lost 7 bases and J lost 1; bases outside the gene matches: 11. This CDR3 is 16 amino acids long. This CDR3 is CASKQGGNLKNTEAFF. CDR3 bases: TGTGCCAGTAAACAGGGGGGGAACCTGAAGAACACTGAAGCTTTCTTT.

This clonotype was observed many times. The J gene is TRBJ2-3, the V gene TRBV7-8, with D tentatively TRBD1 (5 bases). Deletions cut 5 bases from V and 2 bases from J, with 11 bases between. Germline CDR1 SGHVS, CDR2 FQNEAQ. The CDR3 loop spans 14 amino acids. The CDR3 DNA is TGTGCCAGCAGCCGCAAGGGGTACACAGATACGCAGTATTTT. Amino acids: CASSRKGYTDTQYF.

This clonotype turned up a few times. In nucleotides, the CDR3 is TGTGCCAGCAGTCGACAGGAGTACTACGAGCAGTACTTC. Residues: CASSRQEYYEQYF. J is TRBJ2-7 and V is TRBV9; possibly TRBD1 for D (6 bases). V lost 5 bases and J 3 bases, leaving 12 bases between the germline ends. CDR1 and CDR2 from the germline V gene are SGDLS and YYNGEE. This CDR3 has 13 residues.

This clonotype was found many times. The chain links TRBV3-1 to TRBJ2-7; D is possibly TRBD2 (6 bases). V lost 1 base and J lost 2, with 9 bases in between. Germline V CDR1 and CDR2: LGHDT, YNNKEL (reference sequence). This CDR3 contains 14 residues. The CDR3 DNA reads TGTGCCAGCAGCCAAGCGGGGGACGCCTACGAGCAGTACTTC. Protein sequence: CASSQAGDAYEQYF.

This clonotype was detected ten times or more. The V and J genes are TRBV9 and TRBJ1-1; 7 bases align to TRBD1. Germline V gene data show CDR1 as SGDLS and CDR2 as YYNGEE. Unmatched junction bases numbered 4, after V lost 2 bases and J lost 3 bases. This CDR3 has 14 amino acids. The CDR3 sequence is CASSVDTGDTEAFF. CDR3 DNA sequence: TGTGCCAGCAGCGTTGATACAGGGGACACTGAAGCTTTCTTT.

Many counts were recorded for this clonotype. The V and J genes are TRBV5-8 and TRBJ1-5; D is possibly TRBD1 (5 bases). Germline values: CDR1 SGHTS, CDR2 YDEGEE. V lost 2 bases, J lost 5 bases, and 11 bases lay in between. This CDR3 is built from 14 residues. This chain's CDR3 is CASSFGGGDQPQHF. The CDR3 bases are TGTGCCAGCAGCTTTGGGGGTGGCGATCAGCCCCAGCATTTT. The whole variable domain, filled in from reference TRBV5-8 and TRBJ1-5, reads EAGVTQSPTHLIKTRGQQATLRCSPISGHTSVYWYQQALGLGLQFLLWYDEGEERNRGNFPPRFSGRQFPNYSSELNVNALELEDSALYLCASSFGGGDQPQHFGDGTRLSIL.

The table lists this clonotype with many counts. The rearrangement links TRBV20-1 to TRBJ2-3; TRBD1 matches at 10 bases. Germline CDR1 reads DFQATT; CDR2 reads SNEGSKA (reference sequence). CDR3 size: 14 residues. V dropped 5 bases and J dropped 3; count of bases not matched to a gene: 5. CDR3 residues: CSAPGTGETDTQYF. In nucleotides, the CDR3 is TGCAGTGCTCCAGGGACAGGGGAAACAGATACGCAGTATTTT.

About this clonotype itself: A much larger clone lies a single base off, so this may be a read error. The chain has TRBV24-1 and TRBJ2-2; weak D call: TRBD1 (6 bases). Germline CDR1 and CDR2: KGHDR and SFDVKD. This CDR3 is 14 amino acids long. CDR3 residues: CAISTTGPTGELFF. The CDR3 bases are TGTGCCATCAGTACGACAGGACCCACCGGGGAGCTGTTTTTT.

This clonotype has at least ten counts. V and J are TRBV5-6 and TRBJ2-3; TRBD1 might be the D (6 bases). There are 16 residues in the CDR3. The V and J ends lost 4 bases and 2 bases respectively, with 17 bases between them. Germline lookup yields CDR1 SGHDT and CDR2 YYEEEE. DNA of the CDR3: TGTGCCAGCAGCGAAATACCGGGACATCCCACAGATACGCAGTATTTT. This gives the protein CASSEIPGHPTDTQYF. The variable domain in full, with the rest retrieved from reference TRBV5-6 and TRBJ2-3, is DAGVTQSPTHLIKTRGQQVTLRCSPKSGHDTVSWYQQALGQGPQFIFQYYEEEERQRGNFPDRFSGHQFPNYSSELNVNALLLGDSALYLCASSEIPGHPTDTQYFGPGTRLTVL.

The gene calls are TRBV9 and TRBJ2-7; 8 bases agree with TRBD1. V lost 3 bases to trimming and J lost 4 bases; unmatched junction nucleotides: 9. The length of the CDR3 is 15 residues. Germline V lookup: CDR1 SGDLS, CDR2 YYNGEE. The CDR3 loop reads CASSGSPTGGYEQYF. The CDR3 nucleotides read TGTGCCAGCAGCGGAAGTCCCACAGGGGGGTACGAGCAGTACTTC.

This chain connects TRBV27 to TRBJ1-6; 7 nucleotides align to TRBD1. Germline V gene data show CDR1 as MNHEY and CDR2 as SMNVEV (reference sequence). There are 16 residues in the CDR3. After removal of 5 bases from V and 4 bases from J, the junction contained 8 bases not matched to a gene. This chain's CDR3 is CASSTGTVLYNSPLHF. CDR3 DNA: TGTGCCAGCAGTACCGGGACAGTGCTATATAATTCACCCCTCCACTTT.

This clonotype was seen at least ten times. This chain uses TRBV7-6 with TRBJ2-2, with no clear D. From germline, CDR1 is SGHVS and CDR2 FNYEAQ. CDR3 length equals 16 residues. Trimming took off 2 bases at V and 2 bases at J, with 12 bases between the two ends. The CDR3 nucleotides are TGTGCCAGCAGCTTAACGGCATTCTCCAACACCGGGGAGCTGTTTTTT. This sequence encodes CASSLTAFSNTGELFF.

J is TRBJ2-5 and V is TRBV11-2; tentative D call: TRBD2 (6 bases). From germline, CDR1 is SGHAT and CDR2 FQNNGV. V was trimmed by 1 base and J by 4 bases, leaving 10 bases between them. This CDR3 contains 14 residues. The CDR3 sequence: CASSLGWEAETQYF. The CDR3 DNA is TGTGCCAGCAGCTTAGGTTGGGAGGCAGAGACCCAGTACTTC.

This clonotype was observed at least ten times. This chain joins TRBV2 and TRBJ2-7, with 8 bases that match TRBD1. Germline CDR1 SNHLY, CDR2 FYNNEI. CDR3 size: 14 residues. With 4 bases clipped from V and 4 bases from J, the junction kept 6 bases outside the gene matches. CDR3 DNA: TGTGCCAGCAGTGCTGCGCAGGGGGCATACGAGCAGTACTTC. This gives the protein CASSAAQGAYEQYF.

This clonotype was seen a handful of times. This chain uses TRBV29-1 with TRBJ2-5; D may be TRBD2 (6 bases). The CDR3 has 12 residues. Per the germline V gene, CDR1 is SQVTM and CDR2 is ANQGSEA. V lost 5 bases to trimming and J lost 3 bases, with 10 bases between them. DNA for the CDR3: TGCAGCGTTCCGGGGGAAGAAGAGACCCAGTACTTC. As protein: CSVPGEEETQYF.

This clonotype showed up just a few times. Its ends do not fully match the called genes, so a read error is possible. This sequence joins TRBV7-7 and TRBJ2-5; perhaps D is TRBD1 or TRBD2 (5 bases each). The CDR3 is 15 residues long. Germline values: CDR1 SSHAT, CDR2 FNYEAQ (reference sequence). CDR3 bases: TGTGCTAGCAGCGAAAGTCACGTGGGGGTGGCGCCCCAGTACTTC. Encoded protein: CASSESHVGVAPQYF. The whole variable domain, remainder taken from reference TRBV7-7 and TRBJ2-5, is GAGVSQSPRYKVTKRGQDVTLRCDPISSHATLYWYQQALGQGPEFLTYFNYEAQPDKSGLPSDRFSAERPEGSISTLTIQRTEQRDSAMYRCASSESHVGVAPQYFGPGTRLLVL.